This note documents a single T cell receptor (beta chain) sequence. Seattle's enrolled individuals joined amid active infection and were then monitored longitudinally. Original methodology: Reference gene primers were amplified, and this amplification served to estimate nucleated cell counts. Assay used: immunoSEQ multiplex PCR; TCRdb lists only in-frame clones, some missing. The D gene and trimming were derived from the DNA, and the V and J assignments and clone size from that table. The sample carries some 150,000 clones, under 85% recorded once. The record originates from a study of blood T cell repertoires in COVID-19. About the study: Sources were T cells, B-cell-depleted T cells, or PBMCs; the material itself was cDNA or gDNA.

The V gene lost 5 bases and the J gene lost 7 bases, with 9 bases spanning the gap. Germline V gives CDR1 SGHTA, CDR2 FQGNSA. The CDR3 loop spans 12 amino acids. The clonotype was recovered from a man in his sixties with COVID-19, enrolled during active disease. The sequenced sample consisted of peripheral blood. The V gene is TRBV7-2, the J gene TRBJ2-1, with D tentatively TRBD1 (5 bases). The CDR3 spells CASSPDRNEQFF. DNA for the CDR3: TGTGCCAGCAGCCCAGACAGAAATGAGCAGTTCTTC.